Below are 26 T cell receptor beta chains sequenced from a single sample in a study of shared clonotypes between healthy human individuals. Naive CD8 cells comprised CD45RO-negative, CCR7-positively selected cells, excluding terminally differentiated effector memory CD45RA+ cells. TCRdb's copy holds only in-frame clones and misses some; the assay was immunoSEQ multiplex PCR. This table has some 630,000 clones, approximately 96% appearing once. Sequenced: naive CD8+ T cells sorted from blood. All receptors come from a woman between 25 and 40 years old in good health.

This chain connects TRBV11-1 to TRBJ2-1, with D tentatively TRBD2 (6 bases). From germline, CDR1 is SGHAT and CDR2 FQDESV (reference sequence). The CDR3 spans 13 residues. Between the trimmed V and J ends, which lost 1 base and 15 bases, there was a span of 16 bases. The CDR3, as DNA: TGTGCCAGCAGCTTAGAGGAGGGATGGGATCGGTTCTTC. Protein: CASSLEEGWDRFF. The full variable domain, its missing parts supplied by reference TRBV11-1 and TRBJ2-1, is EAEVAQSPRYKITEKSQAVAFWCDPISGHATLYWYRQILGQGPELLVQFQDESVVDDSQLPKDRFSAERLKGVDSTLKIQPAELGDSAMYLCASSLEEGWDRFFGPGTRLTVL.

This clone was observed once. The J gene is TRBJ2-3, the V gene TRBV28; TRBD1 aligns across 8 bases. V was pared by 6 bases and J by 3 bases, with 5 bases of the junction left unmatched. The CDR3 contains 14 residues. CDR1 MDHEN and CDR2 SYDVKM come from the germline V gene. CDR3 bases: TGTGCCAGCAGGCCGGGACAGGTAACAGATACGCAGTATTTT. It yields the protein CASRPGQVTDTQYF.

The chain employs TRBV10-1 and TRBJ2-7, with D unclear. The germline gives CDR1 WNHNN, CDR2 SYGVQD (reference sequence). This CDR3 spans 16 amino acids. Trimming removed 2 bases from V and 0 bases from J, with 14 bases in between. CDR3 sequence: CASSEGRGSLSYEQYF. CDR3 DNA sequence: TGCGCCAGCAGTGAGGGTCGAGGCAGCCTCTCCTACGAGCAGTACTTC.

This rearrangement joins TRBV10-3 to TRBJ2-1; 7 bases map to TRBD1. Germline V gives CDR1 ENHRY, CDR2 SYGVKD. V lost 2 bases, J lost 4 bases, and 8 bases stayed unmatched. The CDR3 totals 16 residues. CDR3 coding DNA: TGTGCCATCAGTGAGGTAGGGACAGAAACTTACAATGAGCAGTTCTTC. Translation gives CAISEVGTETYNEQFF.

With respect to this clone: Other DNA sequences from this sample encode an identical CDR3 as well. CDR3 sequence reads: CASSTNSGNTIYF. The CDR3 DNA reads as TGTGCCAGTAGTACGAACTCTGGAAACACCATATATTTT. The V and J genes are TRBV19 and TRBJ1-3; D is unresolved. The CDR3 runs 13 residues. Per the germline V gene, CDR1 is LNHDA and CDR2 is SQIVND (reference sequence). Trimming took 4 bases from V and 0 from J, leaving 4 bases between them. Looking up the rest from reference TRBV19 and TRBJ1-3 gives the full variable domain: DGGITQSPKYLFRKEGQNVTLSCEQNLNHDAMYWYRQDPGQGLRLIYYSQIVNDFQKGDIAEGYSVSREKKESFPLTVTSAQKNPTAFYLCASSTNSGNTIYFGEGSWLTVV.

V is TRBV14 and J is TRBJ1-1; 7 positions agree with TRBD1. The V gene end was trimmed by 1 base and the J gene end by 1 base; junction bases not matched to a gene: 9. Germline CDR1 and CDR2: SGHDN and FVKESK. CDR3 length: 17 amino acids. The CDR3 DNA follows: TGTGCCAGCAGCCAAGTCTTCACAGGGGAGGGGAACACTGAAGCTTTCTTT. Its protein product is CASSQVFTGEGNTEAFF.

This clone was seen only once. V and J are TRBV11-2 and TRBJ2-7; no clear D gene. Deletions cut 5 bases from V and 2 bases from J, with 4 bases between. The CDR3 covers 11 residues. In germline, CDR1 is SGHAT, CDR2 FQNNGV. The CDR3 here is CASSAPYEQYF. As DNA, the CDR3 is TGTGCCAGCAGCGCCCCCTACGAGCAGTACTTC.

This chain uses TRBV27 with TRBJ2-1; D unclear. Between the trimmed V and J ends, which lost 0 bases and 6 bases, there was a span of 12 bases. From germline, CDR1 is MNHEY and CDR2 SMNVEV (reference sequence). The CDR3 has 15 amino acids. The CDR3 DNA reads TGTGCCAGCAGTTTATCCCTCCTTCGCGCCAATGAGCAGTTCTTC. Protein: CASSLSLLRANEQFF.

This chain uses TRBV13 with TRBJ2-2; a weak D match, TRBD1 (6 bases). Trimming stripped 7 bases from V and 4 bases from J, with 16 bases between. Germline loops: CDR1 PRHDT, CDR2 FYEKMQ (reference sequence). This CDR3 has 15 residues. CDR3 sequence: CASTGPGHPTGELFF. Here the CDR3 DNA reads TGTGCCAGCACCGGCCCGGGACACCCCACCGGGGAGCTGTTTTTT.

The J gene is TRBJ1-6, the V gene TRBV5-6; D remains unclear. V lost 0 bases and J 10 bases, leaving 14 bases between the germline ends. Germline-derived CDR1 and CDR2 are SGHDT and YYEEEE. The CDR3 sequence is 15 residues long. The CDR3 loop is CASSLDPPVGSPLHF. The CDR3 DNA reads as TGTGCCAGCAGCTTGGATCCCCCAGTGGGATCACCCCTCCACTTT.

The chain joins TRBV7-8 to TRBJ2-3; 14 nucleotides match TRBD2. The CDR3 is 16 residues long. Germline CDR1 reads SGHVS; CDR2 reads FQNEAQ. Germline trimming cut 5 bases from V and 6 bases from J; bases unmatched to any gene: 7. The chain's CDR3 is CASSMGLAGVGDTQYF. The CDR3 DNA sequence: TGTGCCAGCAGCATGGGACTAGCGGGAGTTGGGGATACGCAGTATTTT.

The chain combines TRBV28 with TRBJ1-1; no definite D call. CDR1 and CDR2 (germline): MDHEN, SYDVKM. Trimming cost V 1 base and J 11 bases, with 14 bases left between them. This CDR3 region has 13 residues. CDR3 amino acids: CASSLFDGSGAFF. The DNA for the CDR3 is TGTGCCAGCAGTTTATTCGACGGGTCTGGGGCTTTCTTT.

The CDR3, as DNA: TGTGCCAGCAGCGCGACGGAGGAGCAGTACTTC. Its translation is CASSATEEQYF. J is TRBJ2-7 and V is TRBV13; D uncertain. The V end was cut by 5 bases, the J end by 7 bases, with 9 bases between. CDR3 size: 11 residues. Germline V lookup: CDR1 PRHDT, CDR2 FYEKMQ (reference sequence).

V is TRBV28 and J is TRBJ2-7, with a weak D call TRBD2 (5 bases). V lost 3 bases, J lost 3 bases, and 15 bases lay in between. The CDR3 is 15 amino acids. Germline-derived CDR1 and CDR2 are MDHEN and SYDVKM. This CDR3 is CASSFSDGGYYEQYF. Written as DNA, the CDR3 is TGTGCCAGCAGTTTTTCGGACGGAGGCTACTACGAGCAGTACTTC.

J is TRBJ2-1 and V is TRBV19; 7 nucleotides line up with TRBD2. The ends lost 9 bases at V and 4 bases at J; junction bases unmatched: 3. The CDR3 is made up of 12 amino acids. Germline V lookup: CDR1 LNHDA, CDR2 SQIVND (reference sequence). The chain's CDR3 is CASSAGYNEQFF. The DNA of the CDR3 is TGTGCCAGCTCAGCGGGGTACAATGAGCAGTTCTTC.

In this sample, this clone turned up once. The chain is built from TRBV4-1 and TRBJ2-1; a weak D match, TRBD2 (7 bases). Germline assignment: CDR1 MGHRA and CDR2 YSYEKL. The CDR3 loop spans 16 amino acids. Trimming took 0 bases from V and 4 from J, leaving 13 bases between them. The CDR3 region is CASSQDYGGLYNEQFF. The CDR3 coding sequence is TGCGCCAGCAGCCAAGATTACGGGGGGCTGTACAATGAGCAGTTCTTC.

The chain has TRBV4-1 and TRBJ2-5, with TRBD1 matching over 10 bases. Trimming at V came to 5 bases and at J to 5 bases, leaving 8 bases not matched to a gene. The germline V gene has CDR1 MGHRA and CDR2 YSYEKL. CDR3 size: 15 residues. The CDR3 reads CASSYRQGAGETQYF. CDR3 in DNA: TGCGCCAGCAGCTACCGACAGGGGGCGGGGGAGACCCAGTACTTC.

J is TRBJ1-3 and V is TRBV18; no clear D. Germline loops: CDR1 KGHSH, CDR2 LQKENI. The CDR3 runs 13 residues. V was clipped by 3 bases and J by 7 bases, with 10 bases between them. CDR3 region: CASSPRVLNTIYF. The CDR3 coding sequence is TGTGCCAGCTCACCGAGGGTTTTGAACACCATATATTTT.

The chain is built from TRBV7-9 and TRBJ1-1; D is ambiguous. V was clipped by 2 bases and J by 3 bases, with 7 bases between them. Looked up from germline, CDR1 is SEHNR and CDR2 is FQNEAQ (reference sequence). The CDR3 runs to 13 residues. CDR3 sequence: CASSLLAHTEAFF. For the CDR3, the DNA is TGTGCCAGCAGCTTATTGGCCCACACTGAAGCTTTCTTT. The variable domain in full, with the rest retrieved from reference TRBV7-9 and TRBJ1-1, is DTGVSQNPRHKITKRGQNVTFRCDPISEHNRLYWYRQTLGQGPEFLTYFQNEAQLEKSRLLSDRFSAERPKGSFSTLEIQRTEQGDSAMYLCASSLLAHTEAFFGQGTRLTVV.

CDR3 coding DNA: TGTGCCAGCAGCTTAGACAGGGGATCCTACAATGAGCAGTTCTTC. This encodes CASSLDRGSYNEQFF. V usage is TRBV7-9 and J usage is TRBJ2-1; TRBD1 matches at 7 bases. The V and J ends lost 1 base and 1 base, in that order; junction bases with no gene match: 1. The CDR3 covers 15 residues. Germline V CDR1 and CDR2: SEHNR, FQNEAQ (reference sequence).

The V gene is TRBV7-9, the J gene TRBJ2-3; unclear D gene. The length of the CDR3 is 13 residues. Germline CDR1 and CDR2: SEHNR and FQNEAQ (reference sequence). V lost 8 bases, J lost 1 base, and 10 bases lay in between. CDR3 DNA: TGTGCCAGCGTCGAGGCAGGCACAGATACGCAGTATTTT. It codes for CASVEAGTDTQYF.

The chain employs TRBV6-6 and TRBJ1-2; D ambiguous. In germline, CDR1 is MNHNY, CDR2 SVGAGI (reference sequence). The CDR3 contains 11 residues. Trimming took 0 bases from V and 10 from J, leaving 6 bases between them. The CDR3 region has the DNA TGTGCCAGCAGTTACTCGATCGTCTACACCTTC. It codes for CASSYSIVYTF.

This chain links TRBV2 with TRBJ1-5, with D uncertain. The CDR3 extends over 12 amino acids. Germline V CDR1 and CDR2: SNHLY, FYNNEI. V shed 3 bases and J shed 6 bases, with 6 bases lying between them. CDR3 protein: CASSEGFQPQHF. The DNA for the CDR3 is TGTGCCAGCAGTGAGGGCTTTCAGCCCCAGCATTTT. The full variable domain, in which reference TRBV2 and TRBJ1-5 provide the parts outside the CDR3, is EPEVTQTPSHQVTQMGQEVILRCVPISNHLYFYWYRQILGQKVEFLVSFYNNEISEKSEIFDDQFSVERPDGSNFTLKIRSTKLEDSAMYFCASSEGFQPQHFGDGTRLSIL.

The V and J genes are TRBV28 and TRBJ1-4, with D perhaps TRBD1 (6 bases). Germline V gene data show CDR1 as MDHEN and CDR2 as SYDVKM. V was pared by 6 bases and J by 7 bases, with 9 bases between. This CDR3 has 12 amino acids. The CDR3 coding sequence is TGTGCCAGCAGAACGGACAGTGAAAAACTGTTTTTT. This sequence encodes CASRTDSEKLFF.

This chain links TRBV11-1 with TRBJ2-7, with unresolved D. Trimming cost V 2 bases and J 2 bases, with 13 bases left between them. Looked up from germline, CDR1 is SGHAT and CDR2 is FQDESV (reference sequence). The CDR3 loop spans 15 amino acids. CDR3 sequence: CASSLSGFSTYEQYF. The CDR3, as DNA: TGTGCCAGCAGCTTAAGTGGGTTCAGTACCTACGAGCAGTACTTC.

This clone was seen a single time. The chain joins TRBV28 to TRBJ2-5, with D perhaps TRBD1 or TRBD2 (6 bases each). The length of the CDR3 is 14 residues. Germline assignment: CDR1 MDHEN and CDR2 SYDVKM. Trimming cost V 11 bases and J 5 bases, with 21 bases left between them. The CDR3 DNA follows: TGTGCCCCCTCGGGGTGGGGGGCCGGGGAGACCCAGTACTTC. Translating gives CAPSGWGAGETQYF.